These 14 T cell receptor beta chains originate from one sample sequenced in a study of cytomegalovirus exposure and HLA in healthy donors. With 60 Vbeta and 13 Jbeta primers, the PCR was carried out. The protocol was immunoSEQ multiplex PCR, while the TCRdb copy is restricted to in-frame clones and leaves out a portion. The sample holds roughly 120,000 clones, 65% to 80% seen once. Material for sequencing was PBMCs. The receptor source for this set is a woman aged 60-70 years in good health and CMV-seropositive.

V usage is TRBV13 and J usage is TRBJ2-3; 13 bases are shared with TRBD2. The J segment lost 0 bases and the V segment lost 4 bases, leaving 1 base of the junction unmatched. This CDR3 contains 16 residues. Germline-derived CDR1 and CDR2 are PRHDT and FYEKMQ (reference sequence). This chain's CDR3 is CASSWGLAGSTDTQYF. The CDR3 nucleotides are TGTGCCAGCAGCTGGGGACTAGCGGGAAGCACAGATACGCAGTATTTT.

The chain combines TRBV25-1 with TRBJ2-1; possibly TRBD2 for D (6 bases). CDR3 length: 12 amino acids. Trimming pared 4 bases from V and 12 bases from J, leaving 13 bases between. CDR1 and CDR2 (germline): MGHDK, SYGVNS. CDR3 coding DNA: TGTGCCAGCAGTGTAACCCGGGACTTGCAGTTCTTC. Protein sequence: CASSVTRDLQFF.

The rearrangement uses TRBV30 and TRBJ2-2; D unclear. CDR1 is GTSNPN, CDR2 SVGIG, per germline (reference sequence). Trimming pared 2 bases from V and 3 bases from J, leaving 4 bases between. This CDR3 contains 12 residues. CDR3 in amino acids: CAWSLYTGELFF. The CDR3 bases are TGTGCCTGGAGTCTTTACACCGGGGAGCTGTTTTTT.

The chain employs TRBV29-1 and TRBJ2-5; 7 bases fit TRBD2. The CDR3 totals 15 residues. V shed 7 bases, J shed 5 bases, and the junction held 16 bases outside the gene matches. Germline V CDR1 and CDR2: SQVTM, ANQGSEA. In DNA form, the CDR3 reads TGCAGCGCCACCCGGCAGGGAGGGCTCAGGGAGACCCAGTACTTC. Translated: CSATRQGGLRETQYF.

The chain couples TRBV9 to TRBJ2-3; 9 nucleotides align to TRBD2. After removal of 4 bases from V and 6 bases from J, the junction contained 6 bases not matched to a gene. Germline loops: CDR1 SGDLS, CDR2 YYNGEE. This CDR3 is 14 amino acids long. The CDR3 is CASSPSGNMDTQYF. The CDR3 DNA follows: TGTGCCAGCAGCCCTAGCGGGAATATGGATACGCAGTATTTT.

The CDR3 bases are TGTGCCAGCAGCTTAAGGCTAAGGTGTATGTGTGGGGATGGGGCTGGCTACACCTTC. It specifies CASSLRLRCMCGDGAGYTF. V and J are TRBV7-7 and TRBJ1-2; D is perhaps TRBD1 (5 bases). The V gene's germline CDR1 is SSHAT and CDR2 FNYEAQ (reference sequence). Deletions cut 2 bases from V and 7 bases from J, with 29 bases between. The length of the CDR3 is 19 residues.

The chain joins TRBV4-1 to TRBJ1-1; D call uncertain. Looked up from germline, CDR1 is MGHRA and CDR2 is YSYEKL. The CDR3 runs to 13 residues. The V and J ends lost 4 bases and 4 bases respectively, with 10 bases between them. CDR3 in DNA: TGCGCCAGCAGCCCCCTAGTAGGCACTGAAGCTTTCTTT. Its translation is CASSPLVGTEAFF.

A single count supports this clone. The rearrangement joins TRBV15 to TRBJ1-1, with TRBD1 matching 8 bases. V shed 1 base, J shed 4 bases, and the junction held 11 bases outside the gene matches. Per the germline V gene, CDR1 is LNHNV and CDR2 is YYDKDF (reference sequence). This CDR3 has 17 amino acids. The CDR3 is CATSRVAGGLRSTEAFF. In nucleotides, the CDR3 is TGTGCCACCAGCAGAGTCGCAGGGGGCCTCCGTAGCACTGAAGCTTTCTTT.

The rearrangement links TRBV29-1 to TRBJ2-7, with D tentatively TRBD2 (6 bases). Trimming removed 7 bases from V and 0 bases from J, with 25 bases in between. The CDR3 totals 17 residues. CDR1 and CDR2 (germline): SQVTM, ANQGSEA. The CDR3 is CSGKGVGFGGNSYEQYF. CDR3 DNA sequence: TGCAGCGGGAAAGGAGTGGGGTTTGGCGGGAACTCCTACGAGCAGTACTTC.

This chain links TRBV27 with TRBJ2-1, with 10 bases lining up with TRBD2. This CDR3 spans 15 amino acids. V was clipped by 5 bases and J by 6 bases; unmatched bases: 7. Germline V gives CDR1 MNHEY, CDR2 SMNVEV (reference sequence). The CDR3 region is CASSPLAGGGNEQFF. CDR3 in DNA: TGTGCCAGCAGTCCGTTAGCGGGAGGTGGCAATGAGCAGTTCTTC.

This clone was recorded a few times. The CDR3 nucleotides are TGTGCCATCAGTGCGGACAGGGGTGGCTACGAGCAGTACTTC. Protein: CAISADRGGYEQYF. This chain joins TRBV10-3 and TRBJ2-7; 9 bases are shared with TRBD1. CDR1 is ENHRY and CDR2 is SYGVKD in the germline V gene. The ends lost 4 bases at V and 3 bases at J; junction bases unmatched: 4. The CDR3 contains 14 residues.

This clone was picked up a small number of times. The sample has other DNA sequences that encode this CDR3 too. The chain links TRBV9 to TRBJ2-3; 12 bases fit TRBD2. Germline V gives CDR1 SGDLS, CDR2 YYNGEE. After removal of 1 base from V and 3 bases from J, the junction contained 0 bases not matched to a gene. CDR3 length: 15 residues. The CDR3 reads CASSVTSGGTDTQYF. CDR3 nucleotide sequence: TGTGCCAGCAGCGTAACTAGCGGGGGGACAGATACGCAGTATTTT. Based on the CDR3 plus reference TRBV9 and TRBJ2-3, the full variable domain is DSGVTQTPKHLITATGQRVTLRCSPRSGDLSVYWYQQSLDQGLQFLIQYYNGEERAKGNILERFSAQQFPDLHSELNLSSLELGDSALYFCASSVTSGGTDTQYFGPGTRLTVL.

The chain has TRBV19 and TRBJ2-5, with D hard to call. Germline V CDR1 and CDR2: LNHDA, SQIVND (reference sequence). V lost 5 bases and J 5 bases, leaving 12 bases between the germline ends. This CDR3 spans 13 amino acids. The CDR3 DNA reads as TGTGCCAGTAGTCAATACGCCGAGGAGACCCAGTACTTC. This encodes CASSQYAEETQYF. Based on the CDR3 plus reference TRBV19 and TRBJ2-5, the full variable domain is DGGITQSPKYLFRKEGQNVTLSCEQNLNHDAMYWYRQDPGQGLRLIYYSQIVNDFQKGDIAEGYSVSREKKESFPLTVTSAQKNPTAFYLCASSQYAEETQYFGPGTRLLVL.

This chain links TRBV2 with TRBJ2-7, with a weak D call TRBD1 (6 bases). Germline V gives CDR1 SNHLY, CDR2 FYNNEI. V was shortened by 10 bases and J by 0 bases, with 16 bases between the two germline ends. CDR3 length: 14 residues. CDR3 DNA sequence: TGTGCCACGCTGGGGGCATCGCTCTCCTACGAGCAGTACTTC. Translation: CATLGASLSYEQYF.